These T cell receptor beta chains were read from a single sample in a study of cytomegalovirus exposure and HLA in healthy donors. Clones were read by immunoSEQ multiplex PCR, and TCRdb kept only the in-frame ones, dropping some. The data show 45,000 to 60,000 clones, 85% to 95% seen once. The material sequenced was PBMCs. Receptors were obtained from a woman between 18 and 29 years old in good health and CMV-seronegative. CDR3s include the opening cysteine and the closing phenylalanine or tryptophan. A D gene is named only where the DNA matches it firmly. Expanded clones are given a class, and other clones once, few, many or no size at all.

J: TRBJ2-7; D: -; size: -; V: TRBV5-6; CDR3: CASRLSGNPEQYF; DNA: TGTGCCAGCAGGTTGTCCGGGAACCCCGAGCAGTACTTC
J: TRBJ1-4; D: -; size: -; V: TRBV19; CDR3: CASSIVARREMKKLFF; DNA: TGTGCCAGTAGTATAGTTGCCAGGAGGGAGATGAAAAAACTGTTTTTT
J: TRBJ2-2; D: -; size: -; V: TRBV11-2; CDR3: CASSLGAGREPTGELFF; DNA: TGTGCCAGCAGCTTAGGGGCGGGCCGGGAACCTACCGGGGAGCTGTTTTTT
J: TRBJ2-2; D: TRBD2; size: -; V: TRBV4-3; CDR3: CASSPQREWLGELFF; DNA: TGCGCCAGCAGCCCCCAGCGGGAGTGGCTCGGGGAGCTGTTTTTT
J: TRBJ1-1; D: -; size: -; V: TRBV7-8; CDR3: CASSLGTVVRNTEAFF; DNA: TGTGCCAGCAGCTTAGGGACAGTCGTCAGAAACACTGAAGCTTTCTTT
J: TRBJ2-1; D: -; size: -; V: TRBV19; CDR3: CASSIGGSYNEQFF; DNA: TGTGCCAGTAGTATAGGAGGGTCATACAATGAGCAGTTCTTC
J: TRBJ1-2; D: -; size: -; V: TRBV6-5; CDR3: CASSPGYGYTF; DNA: TGTGCCAGCAGTCCAGGGTATGGCTACACCTTC
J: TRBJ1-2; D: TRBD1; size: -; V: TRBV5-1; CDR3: CASSLEGQGSGGYTF; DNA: TGCGCCAGCAGCTTGGAAGGACAGGGATCCGGGGGCTACACCTTC
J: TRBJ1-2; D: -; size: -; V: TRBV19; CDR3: CASSISQGDGYTF; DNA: TGTGCCAGTAGTATCAGTCAGGGTGATGGCTACACCTTC
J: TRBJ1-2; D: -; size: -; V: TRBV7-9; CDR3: CASRIQGNYGYTF; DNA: TGTGCCAGCAGGATCCAGGGAAACTATGGCTACACCTTC
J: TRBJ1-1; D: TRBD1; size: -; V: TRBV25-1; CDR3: CASSGGTGGFAEAFF; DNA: TGTGCCAGCAGTGGGGGGACAGGGGGGTTCGCTGAAGCTTTCTTT
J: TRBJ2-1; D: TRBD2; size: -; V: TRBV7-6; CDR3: CASSLGGGSEQFF; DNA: TGTGCCAGCAGCTTAGGGGGGGGATCTGAGCAGTTCTTC
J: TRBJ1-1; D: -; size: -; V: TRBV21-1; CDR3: CASRKYQGVNTEAFF; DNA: TGTGCCAGCCGCAAATACCAAGGGGTGAACACTGAAGCTTTCTTT
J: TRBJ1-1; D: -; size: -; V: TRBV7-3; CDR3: CASSLTLGGEAFF; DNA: TGTGCCAGCAGCTTAACGTTGGGTGGAGAGGCTTTCTTT
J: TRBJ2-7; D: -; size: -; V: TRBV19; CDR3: CASSIAGGLSYEQYF; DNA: TGTGCCAGTAGTATAGCTGGAGGGCTCTCCTACGAGCAGTACTTC
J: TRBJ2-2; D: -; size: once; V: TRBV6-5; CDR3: CASTRGVSGELFF; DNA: TGTGCCAGCACCAGGGGGGTCTCCGGGGAGCTGTTTTTT